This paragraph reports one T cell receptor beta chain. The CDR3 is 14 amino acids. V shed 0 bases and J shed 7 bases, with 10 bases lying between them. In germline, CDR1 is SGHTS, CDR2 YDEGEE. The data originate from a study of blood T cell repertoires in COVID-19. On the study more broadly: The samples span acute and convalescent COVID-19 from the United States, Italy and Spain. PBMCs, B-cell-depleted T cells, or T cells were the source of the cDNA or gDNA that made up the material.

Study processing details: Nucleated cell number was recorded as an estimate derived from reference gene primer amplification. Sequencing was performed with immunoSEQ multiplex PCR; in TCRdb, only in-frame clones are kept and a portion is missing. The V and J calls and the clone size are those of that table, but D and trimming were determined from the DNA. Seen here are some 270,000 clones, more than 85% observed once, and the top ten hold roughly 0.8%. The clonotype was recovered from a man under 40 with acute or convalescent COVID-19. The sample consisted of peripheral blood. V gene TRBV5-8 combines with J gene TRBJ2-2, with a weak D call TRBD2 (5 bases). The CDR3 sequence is CASSLVPGIGELFF. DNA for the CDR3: TGTGCCAGCAGCTTGGTTCCGGGGATCGGGGAGCTGTTTTTT.